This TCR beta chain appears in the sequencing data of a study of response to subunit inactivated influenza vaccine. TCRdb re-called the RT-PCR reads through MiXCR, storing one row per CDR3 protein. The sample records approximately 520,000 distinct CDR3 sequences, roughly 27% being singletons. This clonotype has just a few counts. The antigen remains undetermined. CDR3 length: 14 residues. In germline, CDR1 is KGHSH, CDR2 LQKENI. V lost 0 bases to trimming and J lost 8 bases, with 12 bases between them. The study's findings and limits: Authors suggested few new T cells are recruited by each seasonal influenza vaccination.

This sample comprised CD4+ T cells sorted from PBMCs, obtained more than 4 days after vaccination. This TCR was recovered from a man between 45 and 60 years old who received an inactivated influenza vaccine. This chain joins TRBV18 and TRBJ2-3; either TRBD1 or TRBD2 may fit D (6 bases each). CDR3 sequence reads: CASSPPGAGGTQYF. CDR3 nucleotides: TGTGCCAGCTCACCACCGGGGGCCGGGGGTACGCAGTATTTT.